The TCR beta chain under discussion was sequenced for a study of radiation and T cells in renal cell carcinoma. Clones were sequenced by immunoSEQ multiplex PCR, and TCRdb holds only the in-frame ones, with some missing. The repertoire includes 30,000 to 40,000 clones, roughly 80% of them detected once, and about 30% sits in the top ten. Regarding this clone: Its specificity is unknown.

Study-wide findings and caveats: Without pretreatment biopsies, baseline tumor clonotype presence was undetermined. From baseline, blood top tumor clonotypes peaked at 2 weeks post-radiation.

The germline gives CDR1 SGHNT, CDR2 YYREEE (reference sequence). CDR3 length: 17 amino acids. V shed 0 bases, J shed 9 bases, and the junction held 15 bases outside the gene matches. Time point here: blood 4 weeks post-SBRT, at nephrectomy. Described treatment: 15 Gy SBRT to primary tumor, nephrectomy 4 weeks later. Nephrectomy followed 15 Gy stereotactic body radiation by 4 weeks. The patient's renal cell carcinoma had clear cell pathology. The receptor's source is a man aged 60 to 75 with renal cell carcinoma. This chain links TRBV5-4 with TRBJ2-7, with 10 positions matching TRBD2. Specimen: blood, collected from a patient whose treatment included radiotherapy and nephrectomy. CDR3 nucleotides: TGTGCCAGCAGCTTGGGAACCGGAACTAGCGGGAAGTTAGGGCAGTACTTC. It is translated as CASSLGTGTSGKLGQYF.